The following is a T cell receptor beta chain sequence with its context. Its antigen target is currently unknown. No per-base quality is available; no much larger clone lies one base away. Trimming at the junction amounts to 8 bases on V and 9 bases on J, and the germline ends lie 17 bases apart. CDR1 MNHNY and CDR2 SVGAGI are derived from the germline V gene (reference sequence). Including cysteine and phenylalanine, the CDR3 has 13 amino acids. This entry keeps only the CDR3 DNA: 39 bases, framed from base 1. This entry belongs to a study of OX40 agonist ivuxolimab in advanced cancers. General notes on the study: The costimulatory receptor OX40 (CD134) was targeted by ivuxolimab, a fully human IgG2 agonistic monoclonal antibody. Intravenous ivuxolimab was administered to patients every 2 weeks at six dose levels: 0.01, 0.1, 0.3, 1.5, 3 and 10 mg/kg. Among the roughly 52 dose-escalation patients, approximately 20 had hepatocellular carcinoma, 15 or so melanoma, 9 renal cell carcinoma and 9 head and neck cancer. A male proportion of 75% to 85% and a mean age of roughly 58 years, ranging from 23 to 79, were recorded for the dose-escalation cohort. Patients were allowed to have had prior anti-PD-1, anti-PD-L1 or anti-CTLA-4 therapy, and 40% to 45% of the dose-escalation patients had previously received checkpoint inhibitors. Partial responses occurred in three dose-escalation patients, of whom one had hepatocellular carcinoma and two had cutaneous melanoma. The point of sequencing TCRbeta in the periphery was to test whether ivuxolimab changed TCR sequence diversity and drove clonal T-cell expansion. The monotherapy dose-escalation portion (N ≈ 50 patients) of the phase I ivuxolimab trial is reported in the paper. Results the study describes overall, beyond this receptor: Low levels of normalized T-cell clonal expansion were also seen in some nonresponding patients. In the 0.1-3.0 mg/kg groups, partial responders were among the patients with the lowest normalized peripheral clonal expansion, particularly in CD8+ T cells. After ivuxolimab, CD8+ T cells had more expanded clones than CD4+ T cells on average. Clonal expansion of both CD4+ and CD8+ blood T cells was observed from baseline to week 6 at doses 0.1 to 3.0 mg/kg. The antigen specificity of the clonally expanded peripheral T cells was not determined.

Patients with autoimmune disease history or receiving systemic immunosuppression were excluded from the trial. In every dose cohort, peripheral blood was drawn for TCR sequencing at baseline, cycle 4 day 1, and cycle 7 day 1. Samples came from an open-label, multicenter, first-in-human phase I dose-escalation trial of ivuxolimab. Adults with locally advanced or metastatic melanoma, renal cell carcinoma, hepatocellular carcinoma or head and neck squamous cell carcinoma were enrolled in the trial. Before TCR sequencing, CD4+ T cells and CD8+ T cells from peripheral blood were sorted into separate populations. For sequencing of the TCRbeta CDR3 region, genomic DNA was extracted from the sorted cells. The immunoSEQ Assay was used to sequence the TCRbeta CDR3 regions. TCRdb limited this immuneACCESS table to in-frame rearrangements with V and J called. A share of clones is missing; checked studies link under half to unresolved V genes, and the rest is unexplained. This sample holds about 130,000 clones; approximately 90% were observed only once. About 1.1% of the sample comes from the top ten.

The TCR sequence derives from an adult with an advanced solid tumor such as melanoma, head and neck, liver or kidney cancer. The chain uses TRBV6-6 and TRBJ1-5; the D gene identity is not certain. The sequencing used CD4+ or CD8+ T cells sorted from blood, collected in a trial of the OX40 agonist ivuxolimab. CDR3 reads: CASLPTQAGPQHF. The DNA is TGTGCCAGCTTGCCGACACAAGCTGGGCCCCAGCATTTT.